A selection of T cell receptor beta chains follows, all from one sample in a study of early T cells in non-severe SARS-CoV-2 infection. TCRdb re-called the 5' RACE reads through MiXCR, storing one row per CDR3 protein. Of tens of thousands of distinct CDR3 sequences in the sample, about 5% were seen once. The sample taken for sequencing was whole blood. The source is an adult who was a healthcare worker with PCR-confirmed SARS-CoV-2 infection or an uninfected control (not recorded which). CDR3s leave out the opening cysteine and the closing phenylalanine or tryptophan.

J gene: TRBJ2-3; V gene: TRBV29-1; CDR3 protein: SARPGLAGFDTQY
J gene: TRBJ1-1; V gene: TRBV7-9; CDR3 protein: ASSLVYREAF
J gene: TRBJ2-2; V gene: TRBV28; CDR3 protein: ASKTNTGELF
J gene: TRBJ1-1; V gene: TRBV6-1; CDR3 protein: ASSEKLQGTEAF
J gene: TRBJ1-5; V gene: TRBV19; CDR3 protein: ASNLGGAMNQPQH
J gene: TRBJ2-2; V gene: TRBV7-2; CDR3 protein: ASSLESLAGTGELF
J gene: TRBJ1-5; V gene: TRBV10-3; CDR3 protein: AITGGADQPQH
J gene: TRBJ2-2; V gene: TRBV11-2; CDR3 protein: ASSPGTWETNTGELF
J gene: TRBJ2-1; V gene: TRBV7-9; CDR3 protein: ASSLSDRGNEQF
J gene: TRBJ2-3; V gene: TRBV7-9; CDR3 protein: ASSLSGTSVTDTQY
J gene: TRBJ1-1; V gene: TRBV7-9; CDR3 protein: ASSLGARGNTEAF
J gene: TRBJ2-2; V gene: TRBV5-1; CDR3 protein: ASSFSGLAGTGELF
J gene: TRBJ2-1; V gene: TRBV6-4; CDR3 protein: ASSRGSGGTLDNEQF
J gene: TRBJ2-5; V gene: TRBV25-1; CDR3 protein: ASSPLQGGVETQY
J gene: TRBJ2-3; V gene: TRBV6-1; CDR3 protein: ASSSGGDQLAQY
J gene: TRBJ2-7; V gene: TRBV7-2; CDR3 protein: ASSLALVTRAYYEQY
J gene: TRBJ2-2; V gene: TRBV29-1; CDR3 protein: SARGVGELF
J gene: TRBJ2-5; V gene: TRBV4-2; CDR3 protein: ASSQDRQGEETQY
J gene: TRBJ2-7; V gene: TRBV20-1; CDR3 protein: SASVGGPYEQY
J gene: TRBJ2-2; V gene: TRBV28; CDR3 protein: ASSPIDRDAGELF
J gene: TRBJ2-1; V gene: TRBV6-6; CDR3 protein: ASRVAANNEQF
J gene: TRBJ2-7; V gene: TRBV5-6; CDR3 protein: ASSWDTGSYEQY
J gene: TRBJ2-7; V gene: TRBV3-1; CDR3 protein: ASSQGTSGGYEQY
J gene: TRBJ2-7; V gene: TRBV28; CDR3 protein: ASSRVPTYEQY
J gene: TRBJ2-2; V gene: TRBV20-1; CDR3 protein: SAQVTAGELF
J gene: TRBJ1-4; V gene: TRBV28; CDR3 protein: ASSTGRGRI
J gene: TRBJ1-1; V gene: TRBV28; CDR3 protein: ASSKQGTGLTEAF
J gene: TRBJ2-1; V gene: TRBV6-5; CDR3 protein: ASSPGRGGNEQF
J gene: TRBJ1-5; V gene: TRBV2; CDR3 protein: ANKPQGETYSNQPQH
J gene: TRBJ2-3; V gene: TRBV7-2; CDR3 protein: ASSLESGGAGTDTQY
J gene: TRBJ1-5; V gene: TRBV20-1; CDR3 protein: SARDITDRGIQPQH
J gene: TRBJ2-1; V gene: TRBV7-2; CDR3 protein: ASSLRRNSYNEQF
J gene: TRBJ1-2; V gene: TRBV18; CDR3 protein: ASSPSDTDGHYGYT